One and the same sample provided the 4 T cell receptor beta chains below, sequenced in a study of blood T cell repertoires in COVID-19. Sequenced by immunoSEQ multiplex PCR; TCRdb stores in-frame clones only, minus some. The sample records about 78,000 clones, more than 80% being singletons. Sample: peripheral blood. These receptors all stem from an elderly woman with acute or convalescent COVID-19.

The rearrangement uses TRBV29-1 and TRBJ2-1; 10 nucleotides agree with TRBD2. The germline gives CDR1 SQVTM, CDR2 ANQGSEA. Trimming removed 3 bases from V and 15 bases from J; junction bases left unmatched: 14. This CDR3 contains 14 residues. CDR3 nucleotides: TGCAGCGTTGACCTAGCGGGAGCGGCACAATGGTTGTTCTTC. Amino acids: CSVDLAGAAQWLFF.

V usage is TRBV5-4 and J usage is TRBJ2-5, with D possibly being TRBD1 or TRBD2 (5 bases each). The germline V gene has CDR1 SGHNT and CDR2 YYREEE (reference sequence). The V end was cut by 4 bases, the J end by 5 bases, with 15 bases between. The length of the CDR3 is 14 residues. The CDR3 spells CASSVGPFGETQYF. The CDR3 coding sequence is TGTGCCAGCAGCGTGGGACCGTTCGGGGAGACCCAGTACTTC.

The rearrangement joins TRBV2 to TRBJ1-1; D possibly corresponds to TRBD1 (6 bases). The V and J ends lost 5 bases and 6 bases respectively, with 16 bases between them. This CDR3 comprises 14 residues. The germline CDR1 and CDR2 sequences are SNHLY and FYNNEI. DNA for the CDR3: TGTGCCAGCAGTTCTAATTCAAAGGGGGCTGAAGCTTTCTTT. Protein: CASSSNSKGAEAFF. Complete variable domain (other parts from reference TRBV2 and TRBJ1-1): EPEVTQTPSHQVTQMGQEVILRCVPISNHLYFYWYRQILGQKVEFLVSFYNNEISEKSEIFDDQFSVERPDGSNFTLKIRSTKLEDSAMYFCASSSNSKGAEAFFGQGTRLTVV.

The chain uses TRBV28 and TRBJ2-2, with a weak D call TRBD2 (5 bases). CDR1 is MDHEN, CDR2 SYDVKM, per germline. The CDR3 is 13 residues long. V was shortened by 3 bases and J by 3 bases, with 5 bases between the two germline ends. CDR3 DNA sequence: TGTGCCAGCAGTTTGGACTACACCGGGGAGCTGTTTTTT. It codes for CASSLDYTGELFF.